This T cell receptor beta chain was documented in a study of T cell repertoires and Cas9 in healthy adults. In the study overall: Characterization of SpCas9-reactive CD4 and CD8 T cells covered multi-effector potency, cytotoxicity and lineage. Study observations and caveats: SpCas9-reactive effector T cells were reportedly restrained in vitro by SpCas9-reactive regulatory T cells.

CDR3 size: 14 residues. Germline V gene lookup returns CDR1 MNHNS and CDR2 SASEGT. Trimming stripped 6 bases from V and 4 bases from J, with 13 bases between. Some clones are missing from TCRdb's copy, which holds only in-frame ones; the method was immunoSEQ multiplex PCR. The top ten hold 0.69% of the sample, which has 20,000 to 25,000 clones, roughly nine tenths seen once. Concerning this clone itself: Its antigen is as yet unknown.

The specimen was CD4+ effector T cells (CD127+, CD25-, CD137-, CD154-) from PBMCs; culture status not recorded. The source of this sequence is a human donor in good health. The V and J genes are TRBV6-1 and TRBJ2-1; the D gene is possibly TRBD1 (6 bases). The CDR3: CASRSGQLYNEQFF. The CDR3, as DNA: TGTGCCAGCAGGTCGGGACAACTATACAATGAGCAGTTCTTC.